A selection of T cell receptor beta chains follows, all from one sample in a study of type 1 regulatory T cells. TCRdb processed the reads anew with MiXCR; each CDR3 protein has one entry. The data show approximately 97,000 distinct CDR3 sequences, with roughly 28% seen just once and less than 2.5% held by the top ten. Sequenced input: CD4+ T cells, either the whole sample or a sorted fraction (not recorded which). These receptors all stem from a human donor in good health. Each CDR3 is given with its conserved first and last residue. A D gene is named only where the DNA matches it firmly. Size is stated for part of the rows, as once, few or many counts, or as a class when the clone is expanded.

clone size: few
D gene: TRBD2
V gene: TRBV7-2
J gene: TRBJ2-3
CDR3 DNA: TGTGCCAGCAGCTTTTCCGGGACTAGACCGGAGGTTGCGCAGTATTTT
CDR3 protein: CASSFSGTRPEVAQYF

clone size: few
D gene: TRBD1
V gene: TRBV5-1
J gene: TRBJ2-7
CDR3 DNA: TGCGCCAGCAGCGTGGGGACAGCAGAAGAGCAGTACTTC
CDR3 protein: CASSVGTAEEQYF

clone size: -
D gene: TRBD2
V gene: TRBV20-1
J gene: TRBJ2-1
CDR3 DNA: TGCAGTGCTGTTGGACTAGCGGGTTTGCAGGAGCAGTTCTTC
CDR3 protein: CSAVGLAGLQEQFF

clone size: few
D gene: -
V gene: TRBV29-1
J gene: TRBJ2-7
CDR3 DNA: TGCAGCGCCCGGGGCCCGGCCTACGAGCAGTACTTC
CDR3 protein: CSARGPAYEQYF

clone size: -
D gene: -
V gene: TRBV24-1
J gene: TRBJ2-5
CDR3 DNA: TGTGCCACCAGTGATACTCAGGGGGAGGAGGAGACCCAGTACTTC
CDR3 protein: CATSDTQGEEETQYF

clone size: -
D gene: -
V gene: TRBV29-1
J gene: TRBJ2-7
CDR3 DNA: TGCAGCGTAGCTCGGGACACCTCCTACGAGCAGTACTTC
CDR3 protein: CSVARDTSYEQYF

clone size: few
D gene: -
V gene: TRBV5-5
J gene: TRBJ2-7
CDR3 DNA: TGTGCCAGCAGCCTGCTCCTGTACCTTACCCCCGAGCAGTACTTC
CDR3 protein: CASSLLLYLTPEQYF

clone size: -
D gene: -
V gene: TRBV3-1
J gene: TRBJ2-1
CDR3 DNA: TGTGCCAGCAGCCTATGGTCCAATGAGCAGTTCTTC
CDR3 protein: CASSLWSNEQFF

clone size: few
D gene: -
V gene: TRBV9
J gene: TRBJ2-1
CDR3 DNA: TGTGCCAGCAGCCCATTAGGGCGCATGCATGAGCAGTTCTTC
CDR3 protein: CASSPLGRMHEQFF

clone size: once
D gene: TRBD1
V gene: TRBV5-1
J gene: TRBJ2-5
CDR3 DNA: TGCGCCAGCAACCCAGGGGGTGCGGTAGAGACCCAGTACTTC
CDR3 protein: CASNPGGAVETQYF

clone size: -
D gene: TRBD2
V gene: TRBV7-2
J gene: TRBJ2-5
CDR3 DNA: TGTGCCAGCAGCTTAGTCAGACTAGCGGGAGGGCCGTACCAAGAGACCCAGTACTTC
CDR3 protein: CASSLVRLAGGPYQETQYF

clone size: -
D gene: TRBD2
V gene: TRBV20-1
J gene: TRBJ2-5
CDR3 DNA: TGCAGTGCTAGTCGGGGGGGGACTAGCGTTAAAGAGACCCAGTACTTC
CDR3 protein: CSASRGGTSVKETQYF

clone size: -
D gene: TRBD2
V gene: TRBV5-6
J gene: TRBJ2-2
CDR3 DNA: TGTGCCAGCTGGGACTTAGCGGGTTCTAACACCGGGGAGCTGTTTTTT
CDR3 protein: CASWDLAGSNTGELFF

clone size: few
D gene: -
V gene: TRBV7-3
J gene: TRBJ2-7
CDR3 DNA: TGTGCCAGCAGCTTAAGCGCAGACTCCTACGAGCAGTACTTC
CDR3 protein: CASSLSADSYEQYF

clone size: few
D gene: -
V gene: TRBV9
J gene: TRBJ1-3
CDR3 DNA: TGTGCCAGCAGCGTAGAGGTCGGTTCTACTGGAAACACCATATATTTT
CDR3 protein: CASSVEVGSTGNTIYF

clone size: -
D gene: -
V gene: TRBV13
J gene: TRBJ2-3
CDR3 DNA: TGTGCCAGCAGCTTGGGGCGGATGTATAGCACAGATACGCAGTATTTT
CDR3 protein: CASSLGRMYSTDTQYF

clone size: few
D gene: -
V gene: TRBV4-2
J gene: TRBJ2-5
CDR3 DNA: TGTGCCAGCAGCCATGCGAGGGGCCAAGAGACCCAGTACTTC
CDR3 protein: CASSHARGQETQYF

clone size: -
D gene: TRBD1
V gene: TRBV7-2
J gene: TRBJ2-7
CDR3 DNA: TGTGCCAGCAGCGTCCAGGGGGCAACCTACGAGCAGTACTTC
CDR3 protein: CASSVQGATYEQYF

clone size: -
D gene: TRBD2
V gene: TRBV20-1
J gene: TRBJ2-1
CDR3 DNA: TGCAGTGCTAGACAACAGACTAGCGGGGGCGAGCAGTTCTTC
CDR3 protein: CSARQQTSGGEQFF

clone size: -
D gene: -
V gene: TRBV7-2
J gene: TRBJ1-5
CDR3 DNA: TGTGCCAGCAGCTTTAGGGGGACAAGTCAGCCCCAGCATTTT
CDR3 protein: CASSFRGTSQPQHF

clone size: -
D gene: -
V gene: TRBV24-1
J gene: TRBJ2-2
CDR3 DNA: TGTGCCACCAGTGATTTGGGGAAGGGAAGCACCGGGGAGCTGTTTTTT
CDR3 protein: CATSDLGKGSTGELFF

clone size: few
D gene: -
V gene: TRBV5-1
J gene: TRBJ1-3
CDR3 DNA: TGCGCCAGCAGCCTCCAACCGGGAGGGGCGGATGGAAACACCATATATTTT
CDR3 protein: CASSLQPGGADGNTIYF

clone size: -
D gene: -
V gene: TRBV24-1
J gene: TRBJ2-2
CDR3 DNA: TGTGCCACCAGTGACCCAGCCGGGCTCGGGGAGCTGTTTTTT
CDR3 protein: CATSDPAGLGELFF

clone size: few
D gene: -
V gene: TRBV6-6
J gene: TRBJ2-4
CDR3 DNA: TGTGCCAGCAGTTCACAGGGATCTCAGTACTTC
CDR3 protein: CASSSQGSQYF

clone size: -
D gene: TRBD2
V gene: TRBV3-1
J gene: TRBJ2-7
CDR3 DNA: TGTGCCAGCAGCCAAGAACTAGCGGGAGGGTTCGAGCAGTACTTC
CDR3 protein: CASSQELAGGFEQYF

clone size: few
D gene: -
V gene: TRBV29-1
J gene: TRBJ2-1
CDR3 DNA: TGCAGCGTTGAATACCGAAACTCCTACAATGAGCAGTTCTTC
CDR3 protein: CSVEYRNSYNEQFF

clone size: few
D gene: -
V gene: TRBV4-1
J gene: TRBJ1-5
CDR3 DNA: TGCGCCAGCAGCCAAGAGGATCCAAGGGGAATCAATCAGCCCCAGCATTTT
CDR3 protein: CASSQEDPRGINQPQHF

clone size: few
D gene: -
V gene: TRBV7-9
J gene: TRBJ1-6
CDR3 DNA: TGTGCCAGCAGCCCTCGGGACTGGGGGAATTCACCCCTCCACTTT
CDR3 protein: CASSPRDWGNSPLHF

clone size: -
D gene: TRBD2
V gene: TRBV2
J gene: TRBJ2-7
CDR3 DNA: TGTGCCAGCAGGCCCGGGACTAGCGGGTACGAGCAGTACTTC
CDR3 protein: CASRPGTSGYEQYF

clone size: -
D gene: -
V gene: TRBV18
J gene: TRBJ2-5
CDR3 DNA: TGTGCCAGCTCACCCGGGGATCTAGAGACCCAGTACTTC
CDR3 protein: CASSPGDLETQYF

clone size: -
D gene: TRBD1
V gene: TRBV12-3/TRBV12-4
J gene: TRBJ2-7
CDR3 DNA: TGTGCCAGCAGTACCCCCGGGGCAGGGGGCTACGAGCAGTACTTC
CDR3 protein: CASSTPGAGGYEQYF

clone size: -
D gene: -
V gene: TRBV7-2
J gene: TRBJ1-5
CDR3 DNA: TGTGCCAGCAGCCAAAGAGGCTCGGGCAATCAGCCCCAGCATTTT
CDR3 protein: CASSQRGSGNQPQHF

clone size: -
D gene: -
V gene: TRBV20-1
J gene: TRBJ2-7
CDR3 DNA: TGCAGTGCTAGAGAGGCCCACGGTACAGGTCGCGAGCAGTACTTC
CDR3 protein: CSAREAHGTGREQYF

clone size: -
D gene: TRBD1
V gene: TRBV20-1
J gene: TRBJ2-1
CDR3 DNA: TGCAGTGCTAGTTTAACAGGGGGTAGGGGCAATGAGCAGTTCTTC
CDR3 protein: CSASLTGGRGNEQFF

clone size: -
D gene: -
V gene: TRBV20-1
J gene: TRBJ2-2
CDR3 DNA: TGCAGTGCTAGAGGGTACACCGGGGAGCTGTTTTTT
CDR3 protein: CSARGYTGELFF

clone size: few
D gene: TRBD2
V gene: TRBV20-1
J gene: TRBJ2-7
CDR3 DNA: TGCAGTGCTAGAGATCCCCAAATACTAGCGGGGACCTACGAGCAGTACTTC
CDR3 protein: CSARDPQILAGTYEQYF

clone size: -
D gene: TRBD2
V gene: TRBV5-1
J gene: TRBJ2-2
CDR3 DNA: TGCGCCAGCAGCTTCCCAGCGGGAGAAGCCGGGGAGCTGTTTTTT
CDR3 protein: CASSFPAGEAGELFF

clone size: -
D gene: TRBD1
V gene: TRBV5-4
J gene: TRBJ1-5
CDR3 DNA: TGTGCCAGCAGCATAACAAAAGGGACAGGGCATCAGCCCCAGCATTTT
CDR3 protein: CASSITKGTGHQPQHF

clone size: -
D gene: -
V gene: TRBV19
J gene: TRBJ2-5
CDR3 DNA: TGTGCCAGTGGAGTTGGTACGCGAGAAGAGACCCAGTACTTC
CDR3 protein: CASGVGTREETQYF

clone size: few
D gene: TRBD2
V gene: TRBV12-3/TRBV12-4
J gene: TRBJ2-5
CDR3 DNA: TGTGCCAGCAGACGGAGGACTAGCGGGATTGAGACCCAGTACTTC
CDR3 protein: CASRRRTSGIETQYF

clone size: -
D gene: -
V gene: TRBV4-3
J gene: TRBJ1-2
CDR3 DNA: TGCGCCAGCAGAGCCGCAGGGAATTCTAACTATGGCTACACCTTC
CDR3 protein: CASRAAGNSNYGYTF

clone size: -
D gene: -
V gene: TRBV30
J gene: TRBJ2-2
CDR3 DNA: TGTGCCTGGAGTCGAGGGGGCACCGGGGAGCTGTTTTTT
CDR3 protein: CAWSRGGTGELFF

clone size: -
D gene: TRBD1
V gene: TRBV24-1
J gene: TRBJ2-1
CDR3 DNA: TGTGCCCGCGCGGGGACAGGGGGAAACAATGAGCAGTTCTTC
CDR3 protein: CARAGTGGNNEQFF

clone size: few
D gene: TRBD1
V gene: TRBV19
J gene: TRBJ2-5
CDR3 DNA: TGTGCCAGTGCCACAGGGGAAGAAGAGACCCAGTACTTC
CDR3 protein: CASATGEEETQYF

clone size: many
D gene: TRBD2
V gene: TRBV20-1
J gene: TRBJ2-3
CDR3 DNA: TGCAGTGCTAGAGGTAGCGGGACCGTACTCACGCAGTATTTT
CDR3 protein: CSARGSGTVLTQYF

clone size: few
D gene: TRBD2
V gene: TRBV20-1
J gene: TRBJ2-2
CDR3 DNA: TGCAGTGCTAGCCCGGGCGGTAGCGGGAGGGCCAGGGAGCTGTTTTTT
CDR3 protein: CSASPGGSGRARELFF

clone size: -
D gene: TRBD1
V gene: TRBV12-3/TRBV12-4
J gene: TRBJ2-2
CDR3 DNA: TGTGCCAGCAGCATCGGACAGGGGAACACCGGGGAGCTGTTTTTT
CDR3 protein: CASSIGQGNTGELFF

clone size: -
D gene: TRBD2
V gene: TRBV7-3
J gene: TRBJ2-5
CDR3 DNA: TGTGCCAGCAGCTCCGCACCGGGAGGGGTCGAGACCCAGTACTTC
CDR3 protein: CASSSAPGGVETQYF

clone size: -
D gene: TRBD1
V gene: TRBV5-1
J gene: TRBJ2-3
CDR3 DNA: TGCGCCAGCAGAACGGGACAGGGCACAGATACGCAGTATTTT
CDR3 protein: CASRTGQGTDTQYF

clone size: -
D gene: -
V gene: TRBV6-2/TRBV6-3
J gene: TRBJ2-1
CDR3 DNA: TGTGCCAGCAGTCACTCCTGGACAGAGTTGTCCTACAATGAGCAGTTCTTC
CDR3 protein: CASSHSWTELSYNEQFF

clone size: -
D gene: -
V gene: TRBV6-2/TRBV6-3
J gene: TRBJ1-2
CDR3 DNA: TGTGCCAGCAGTTACGGCAAGGACTATGGCTACACCTTC
CDR3 protein: CASSYGKDYGYTF

clone size: -
D gene: -
V gene: TRBV6-2/TRBV6-3
J gene: TRBJ2-1
CDR3 DNA: TGTGCCAGCAGTGCGAATGGGGGGAATGAGCAGTTCTTC
CDR3 protein: CASSANGGNEQFF

clone size: many
D gene: -
V gene: TRBV28
J gene: TRBJ2-5
CDR3 DNA: TGTGCCAGCAGTTTAAGTGTGGGGCCCCGGACCCAGTACTTC
CDR3 protein: CASSLSVGPRTQYF

clone size: few
D gene: TRBD2
V gene: TRBV19
J gene: TRBJ2-4
CDR3 DNA: TGTGCCAGTAGTGTGGGACTAGCGGGAGGGCCTCAGATTCAGTACTTC
CDR3 protein: CASSVGLAGGPQIQYF

clone size: -
D gene: TRBD2
V gene: TRBV7-8
J gene: TRBJ2-1
CDR3 DNA: TGTGCCAGCAGCGGTAGCGGGCTCGGGGACAATGAGCAGTTCTTC
CDR3 protein: CASSGSGLGDNEQFF

clone size: -
D gene: TRBD1
V gene: TRBV5-6
J gene: TRBJ2-7
CDR3 DNA: TGTGCCAGCAACGTTAACCGGGACAGGGATCACCTACGGGGCTACGAGCAGTACTTC
CDR3 protein: CASNVNRDRDHLRGYEQYF

clone size: few
D gene: -
V gene: TRBV7-2
J gene: TRBJ2-3
CDR3 DNA: TGTGCCAGCAGCTTGGCCAGCGGCTACACAGATACGCAGTATTTT
CDR3 protein: CASSLASGYTDTQYF